Included here is one TCR beta chain sequence, with context. PCR employed 60 Vbeta and 13 Jbeta primers. The assay was immunoSEQ multiplex PCR, and TCRdb's table has in-frame clones only and misses some. The sample lists 130,000 to 150,000 clones, about 80% occurring once. Germline lookup yields CDR1 LNHDA and CDR2 SQIVND (reference sequence). Trimming removed 6 bases from V and 3 bases from J, with 6 bases in between. This CDR3 is built from 12 residues. These data originate in a study of cytomegalovirus exposure and HLA in healthy donors. The chain uses TRBV19 and TRBJ1-5; D is undetermined. The specimen was PBMCs. The receptor was derived from a male donor in good health and CMV-seronegative. The CDR3 nucleotides are TGTGCCAGTAGGAACTCCAATCAGCCCCAGCATTTT. Amino acids: CASRNSNQPQHF.